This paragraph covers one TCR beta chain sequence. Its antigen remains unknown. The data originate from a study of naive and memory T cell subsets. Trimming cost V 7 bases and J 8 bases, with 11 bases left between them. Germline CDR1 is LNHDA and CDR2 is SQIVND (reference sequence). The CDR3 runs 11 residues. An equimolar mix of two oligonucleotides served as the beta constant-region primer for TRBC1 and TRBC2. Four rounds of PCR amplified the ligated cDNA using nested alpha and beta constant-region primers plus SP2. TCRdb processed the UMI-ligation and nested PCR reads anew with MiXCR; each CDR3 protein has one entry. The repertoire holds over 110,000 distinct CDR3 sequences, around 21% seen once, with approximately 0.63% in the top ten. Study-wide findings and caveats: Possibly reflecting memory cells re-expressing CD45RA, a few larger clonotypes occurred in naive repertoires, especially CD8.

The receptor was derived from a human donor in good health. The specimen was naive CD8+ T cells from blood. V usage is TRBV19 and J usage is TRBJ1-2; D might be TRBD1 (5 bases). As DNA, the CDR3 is TGTGCCAGTACGCTCGGGGGAGGCTACACCTTC. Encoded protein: CASTLGGGYTF.